By share of the sample, the clone carrying this T cell receptor (beta chain) is medium-sized. Its antigen is not known. The CDR3 runs to 14 residues. The assay was immunoSEQ multiplex PCR, and TCRdb's table has in-frame clones only and misses some. The sample has 14,000 or so clones; 76% are singletons. This related bone marrow graft donor gave peripheral blood on the day of marrow donation. The sample comes from a study of T cells after posttransplantation cyclophosphamide. Study outcomes and limitations: Skin or GI-infiltrating T cells shared few TRB sequences with blood. After PTCy, TRB diversity resembled that of CNI/methotrexate controls.

The sequence came from a man aged 45-65 years. Sequenced sample: memory CD4+ T cells sorted from PBMCs. The V and J genes are TRBV21-1 and TRBJ1-5. TRBV21-1 is recorded as a pseudogene. The CDR3 protein is CASSRGVFDQPQHF. The CDR3 DNA reads as TGTGCCAGCAGCAGAGGCGTTTTCGATCAGCCCCAGCATTTT.